This T cell receptor (beta chain) was found in a study of T-cell reconstitution after alpha-beta-depleted transplantation in children. The authors prepared the TCRbeta library with unique molecular identifiers. TCRdb processed the PCR reads anew with MiXCR; each CDR3 protein has one entry. This table holds some 500,000 distinct CDR3 sequences, approximately 20% found once. This CDR3 is built from 15 residues. The V gene lost 1 base and the J gene lost 5 bases, with 14 bases spanning the gap. CDR1 and CDR2 from the germline V gene are MGHRA and YSYEKL. This clonotype came up many times. The specimen was PBMCs from the stem cell graft donor, collected from the stem cell graft. V usage is TRBV4-1 and J usage is TRBJ2-5; D is possibly TRBD2 (6 bases). This clonotype was obtained from a human donor who donated a stem cell graft to a child with acute lymphoblastic leukemia. The CDR3 loop is CASSQGSGGVETQYF. CDR3 DNA sequence: TGCGCCAGCAGCCAAGGATCCGGGGGTGTGGAGACCCAGTACTTC.